These 28 T cell receptor beta chains share one sample of origin, sequenced in a study of blood T cell repertoires in COVID-19. Generated by immunoSEQ multiplex PCR, the TCRdb table keeps only in-frame clones and is missing some. The repertoire holds about 350,000 clones, with around nine tenths as singletons. The sequencing sample was made of peripheral blood. These receptors all stem from a woman in her sixties with COVID-19, enrolled during active disease.

In its sample, this clone was seen once. The rearrangement links TRBV10-3 to TRBJ1-5; maybe TRBD1 (5 bases). Germline lookup yields CDR1 ENHRY and CDR2 SYGVKD. V dropped 10 bases and J dropped 4 bases, with 23 bases sitting between them. The CDR3 extends over 16 amino acids. The CDR3 sequence: CATQGQRSTQNQPQHF. The CDR3 coding sequence is TGTGCCACCCAAGGACAACGTAGTACCCAAAATCAGCCCCAGCATTTT.

The J gene is TRBJ2-5, the V gene TRBV7-9; 12 nucleotides line up with TRBD1. Trimming at V came to 10 bases and at J to 5 bases, leaving 14 bases not matched to a gene. The V gene's germline CDR1 is SEHNR and CDR2 FQNEAQ (reference sequence). This CDR3 has 16 residues. CDR3 in amino acids: CAIPPGSGQGAETQYF. Here the CDR3 DNA reads TGTGCCATCCCCCCCGGATCGGGACAGGGGGCGGAGACCCAGTACTTC.

This sequence joins TRBV5-1 and TRBJ2-5; TRBD2 might be the D (7 bases). This CDR3 has 14 amino acids. The V gene's germline CDR1 is SGHRS and CDR2 YFSETQ. The V end lost 3 bases, the J end lost 5 bases, and 14 bases lay between the germline ends. CDR3 DNA sequence: TGCGCCAGCAGCTCCCGGGGGGCCACGGAGACCCAGTACTTC. Translation gives CASSSRGATETQYF.

The genes are TRBV30 and TRBJ2-7, with a possible D match to TRBD1 (6 bases). Trimming removed 8 bases from V and 3 bases from J, with 14 bases in between. The CDR3 has 12 amino acids. CDR1 is GTSNPN, CDR2 SVGIG, per germline (reference sequence). CDR3 in amino acids: CALRDTHYEQYF. The CDR3, as DNA: TGTGCCCTCCGGGACACCCACTACGAGCAGTACTTC.

This clone was picked up a small number of times. The V call is TRBV5-1, the J call TRBJ1-1; D call uncertain. Germline V gene data show CDR1 as SGHRS and CDR2 as YFSETQ. The CDR3 is 15 residues long. Trimming pared 0 bases from V and 1 base from J, leaving 10 bases between. The CDR3 is CASSLDSGGNTEAFF. In DNA, the CDR3 is TGCGCCAGCAGCTTGGACAGCGGAGGGAACACTGAAGCTTTCTTT.

This clone was counted between two and nine times. The V call is TRBV6-5, the J call TRBJ1-1; 8 bases fit TRBD1. The ends lost 2 bases at V and 5 bases at J; junction bases unmatched: 1. Looked up from germline, CDR1 is MNHEY and CDR2 is SVGAGI. The CDR3 runs 13 residues. CDR3 residues: CASSYNRGTEAFF. For the CDR3, the DNA is TGTGCCAGCAGTTACAACAGGGGGACTGAAGCTTTCTTT.

J is TRBJ2-1 and V is TRBV27, with a weak D call TRBD1 (6 bases). The V gene's germline CDR1 is MNHEY and CDR2 SMNVEV (reference sequence). The CDR3 length is 17 residues. The germline V and J ends were trimmed by 10 bases and 0 bases, with 22 bases remaining between them. As DNA, the CDR3 is TGTGCCACCGCCCTGGGGCCCAAAGGGGGCTCCTACAATGAGCAGTTCTTC. Its translation: CATALGPKGGSYNEQFF.

This chain joins TRBV9 and TRBJ2-5; 13 bases are a match to TRBD2. V gave up 4 bases and J gave up 7 bases; unmatched junction bases: 7. CDR3 length: 15 amino acids. Germline lookup yields CDR1 SGDLS and CDR2 YYNGEE. The CDR3 nucleotides read TGTGCCAGCAGCCCAAGGACTAGCGGGGGACGGACCCAGTACTTC. It yields the protein CASSPRTSGGRTQYF.

The V call is TRBV6-5, the J call TRBJ1-2; weak D call: TRBD1 (5 bases). Germline values: CDR1 MNHEY, CDR2 SVGAGI. This CDR3 has 14 residues. V was clipped by 8 bases and J by 0 bases, with 13 bases between them. The CDR3 spells CASRQRGTNYGYTF. Here the CDR3 DNA reads TGTGCCAGCCGACAGAGAGGAACTAACTATGGCTACACCTTC.

The chain combines TRBV7-2 with TRBJ1-2; D is undetermined. Germline V gives CDR1 SGHTA, CDR2 FQGNSA. V lost 4 bases to trimming and J lost 3 bases, with 18 bases between them. The CDR3 length is 16 residues. The CDR3 bases are TGTGCCAGCAGCTACTTACCGAGGTGGAGCGACTATGGCTACACCTTC. This encodes CASSYLPRWSDYGYTF.

J is TRBJ2-3 and V is TRBV4-2; D gene unclear. CDR1 is LGHNA and CDR2 is YNFKEQ in the germline V gene. V lost 0 bases to trimming and J lost 10 bases, with 17 bases between them. The CDR3 is 15 amino acids. The CDR3 spells CASSQESFGSYSQYF. The CDR3 DNA reads TGTGCCAGCAGCCAAGAATCGTTCGGGTCTTACTCGCAGTATTTT.

This clone has a single count. This chain uses TRBV5-1 with TRBJ1-6, with 7 bases that match TRBD1. CDR1 is SGHRS and CDR2 is YFSETQ in the germline V gene. J gave up 4 bases and V 0 bases, and 13 bases lay outside the gene matches. CDR3 length: 19 amino acids. DNA of the CDR3: TGCGCCAGCAGCTTGGGACAGGGAATGGTCGACGCTTATAATTCACCCCTCCACTTT. Amino acid sequence: CASSLGQGMVDAYNSPLHF.

The J gene is TRBJ2-1, the V gene TRBV2; possible D gene TRBD1, 5 bases. The CDR3 sequence is 19 residues long. The V gene's germline CDR1 is SNHLY and CDR2 FYNNEI. V was trimmed by 2 bases and J by 0 bases, leaving 20 bases between them. The CDR3, as DNA: TGTGCCAGCAGTGAACAGGGTGGCCCAACCCAGAGCTCCTACAATGAGCAGTTCTTC. This sequence encodes CASSEQGGPTQSSYNEQFF.

This chain uses TRBV23-1 with TRBJ2-2; no firm D call. TRBV23-1 carries the ORF label, with uncertain function. There are 16 residues in the CDR3. Between the trimmed V and J ends, which lost 0 bases and 7 bases, there was a span of 15 bases. The CDR3 nucleotides read TGCGCCAGCAGTCAATCGATATGGGTTTGCGGCGGGGAGCTGTTTTTT. This gives the protein CASSQSIWVCGGELFF.

The V gene is TRBV3-1 (or the pseudogene TRBV3-2), the J gene TRBJ1-2; D uncertain. The germline gives CDR1 LGHDT, CDR2 YNNKEL (reference sequence). Trimming stripped 0 bases from V and 2 bases from J, with 13 bases between. The CDR3 is 16 residues long. For the CDR3, the DNA is TGTGCCAGCAGCCAAGATGGGGAGGGCTCCAACTATGGCTACACCTTC. This encodes CASSQDGEGSNYGYTF.

The chain combines TRBV4-3 with TRBJ2-5; 8 bases match TRBD1. Germline loops: CDR1 LGHNA, CDR2 YSLEER. The CDR3 length is 20 residues. V dropped 0 bases and J dropped 4; count of bases not matched to a gene: 19. CDR3 sequence reads: CASSQDIVGRDRKFSETQYF. For the CDR3, the DNA is TGCGCCAGCAGCCAAGACATTGTGGGGCGGGACAGGAAGTTTTCAGAGACCCAGTACTTC.

V gene TRBV5-1 combines with J gene TRBJ1-2; 8 bases fit TRBD1. V shed 4 bases and J 7 bases; nucleotides not matched to a gene: 6. The germline V gene encodes CDR1 SGHRS and CDR2 YFSETQ. This CDR3 comprises 13 residues. DNA of the CDR3: TGCGCCAGCAGCCCGGACAGGGACCGTGGCTACACCTTC. This translates into CASSPDRDRGYTF.

The chain uses TRBV3-1 (or the pseudogene TRBV3-2) and TRBJ2-2; the D is unclear. V was pared by 2 bases and J by 5 bases, with 3 bases between. The CDR3 spans 12 residues. Germline-derived CDR1 and CDR2 are LGHDT and YNNKEL (reference sequence). The CDR3 reads CASSQLTGELFF. In nucleotides, the CDR3 is TGTGCCAGCAGCCAACTGACCGGGGAGCTGTTTTTT.

This chain links TRBV7-9 with TRBJ2-5; 12 bases align to TRBD2. The length of the CDR3 is 16 residues. Looked up from germline, CDR1 is SEHNR and CDR2 is FQNEAQ (reference sequence). V lost 4 bases and J lost 5; bases outside the gene matches: 8. The CDR3 nucleotides read TGTGCCAGCAGCTCCACCTCCACTAGCGGGGGGGAGACCCAGTACTTC. It codes for CASSSTSTSGGETQYF.

This chain links TRBV27 with TRBJ2-5; 16 bases line up with TRBD2. Germline V lookup: CDR1 MNHEY, CDR2 SMNVEV (reference sequence). The J segment lost 5 bases and the V segment lost 8 bases, leaving 8 bases of the junction unmatched. CDR3 length: 16 amino acids. The CDR3: CASRSGLAGGPETQYF. CDR3 nucleotide sequence: TGTGCCAGCCGTTCGGGACTAGCGGGGGGGCCGGAGACCCAGTACTTC.

This rearrangement joins TRBV5-1 to TRBJ2-1; no clear D. In germline, CDR1 is SGHRS, CDR2 YFSETQ. Deletions cut 1 base from V and 5 bases from J, with 13 bases between. The CDR3 loop spans 15 amino acids. The CDR3 protein is CASSLPQQNHNEQFF. The CDR3 DNA follows: TGCGCCAGCAGCTTGCCCCAACAAAATCACAATGAGCAGTTCTTC.

This chain uses TRBV7-9 with TRBJ1-4, with D perhaps matching TRBD1 (5 bases). Germline lookup yields CDR1 SEHNR and CDR2 FQNEAQ (reference sequence). V lost 5 bases to trimming and J lost 4 bases, with 11 bases between them. There are 14 residues in the CDR3. CDR3 sequence reads: CASSPRQGNEKLFF. In nucleotides, the CDR3 is TGTGCCAGCAGCCCTAGGCAGGGTAATGAAAAACTGTTTTTT.

V usage is TRBV11-1 and J usage is TRBJ2-5; D gene uncertain. CDR1 and CDR2 (germline): SGHAT, FQDESV (reference sequence). The ends were cut back, 1 base at V and 0 bases at J, with 9 bases in the middle. The CDR3 length is 15 residues. The CDR3 reads CASSLDPGYQETQYF. CDR3 coding DNA: TGTGCCAGCAGCTTAGATCCAGGTTACCAAGAGACCCAGTACTTC. Using reference TRBV11-1 and TRBJ2-5 for the parts outside the CDR3, the full variable domain is EAEVAQSPRYKITEKSQAVAFWCDPISGHATLYWYRQILGQGPELLVQFQDESVVDDSQLPKDRFSAERLKGVDSTLKIQPAELGDSAMYLCASSLDPGYQETQYFGPGTRLLVL.

This sequence joins TRBV30 and TRBJ1-1; D gene uncertain. The CDR3 is made up of 14 amino acids. Germline-derived CDR1 and CDR2 are GTSNPN and SVGIG (reference sequence). V was trimmed by 1 base and J by 0 bases, leaving 9 bases between them. This CDR3 is CAWSGWAMNTEAFF. The CDR3 nucleotides are TGTGCCTGGAGTGGTTGGGCAATGAACACTGAAGCTTTCTTT. The full variable domain, in which reference TRBV30 and TRBJ1-1 provide the parts outside the CDR3, is SQTIHQWPATLVQPVGSPLSLECTVEGTSNPNLYWYRQAAGRGLQLLFYSVGIGQISSEVPQNLSASRPQDRQFILSSKKLLLSDSGFYLCAWSGWAMNTEAFFGQGTRLTVV.

J is TRBJ2-3 and V is TRBV3-1 (or the pseudogene TRBV3-2); 7 bases fit TRBD2. V lost 2 bases and J lost 3; bases outside the gene matches: 8. CDR3 length: 16 residues. The germline V gene has CDR1 LGHDT and CDR2 YNNKEL (reference sequence). For the CDR3, the DNA is TGTGCCAGCAGCCAACTCAGCGGGGAGAATACAGATACGCAGTATTTT. Translating gives CASSQLSGENTDTQYF.

The rearrangement links TRBV9 to TRBJ2-1, with 16 bases that match TRBD2. With 0 bases clipped from V and 4 bases from J, the junction kept 4 bases outside the gene matches. The CDR3 contains 18 residues. CDR1 SGDLS and CDR2 YYNGEE come from the germline V gene. The CDR3 protein is CASSVEGLAGGAYNEQFF. CDR3 DNA: TGTGCCAGCAGCGTAGAGGGACTAGCGGGGGGGGCGTACAATGAGCAGTTCTTC.

This clone is a singleton in its sample. The gene calls are TRBV7-8 and TRBJ2-2; no clear D gene. Germline loops: CDR1 SGHVS, CDR2 FQNEAQ. This CDR3 is 15 amino acids long. V shed 2 bases and J shed 6 bases, with 13 bases lying between them. CDR3: CASSLSEAWAGELFF. As DNA, the CDR3 is TGTGCCAGCAGCTTAAGTGAAGCGTGGGCCGGGGAGCTGTTTTTT.

The gene calls are TRBV4-1 and TRBJ2-2, with 7 bases matching TRBD1. V gave up 4 bases and J gave up 4 bases; unmatched junction bases: 6. This CDR3 is 15 amino acids long. Germline V gene lookup returns CDR1 MGHRA and CDR2 YSYEKL. DNA of the CDR3: TGCGCCAGCAGCCCTCGGAACAGGGGCACCGGGGAGCTGTTTTTT. Translated, it gives CASSPRNRGTGELFF.